The 32 T cell receptor beta chains below all came from one sample that was sequenced in a study of T-cell reconstitution after alpha-beta-depleted transplantation in children. Molecular barcoding with unique molecular identifiers was used for the TCRbeta library. Each CDR3 protein gets one entry after TCRdb re-called the PCR reads with MiXCR. Altogether about 980,000 distinct CDR3 sequences are present, about 30% being singletons, with the ten largest covering more than 25%. Here the sequenced sample was PBMCs, mostly from graft donor cells, taken 360 days after TCRalphabeta/CD19-depleted stem cell transplant. The receptors were gathered from a boy under two years old who had a stem cell transplant for SCID, so the T cells may come from the graft donor.

This chain connects TRBV20-1 to TRBJ2-7; 9 bases map to TRBD1. Germline CDR1 and CDR2: DFQATT and SNEGSKA (reference sequence). With 4 bases clipped from V and 7 bases from J, the junction kept 2 bases outside the gene matches. The CDR3 extends over 11 amino acids. The DNA of the CDR3 is TGCAGTGCTAACAGGGGGCGTGAGCAGTACTTC. Translated, it gives CSANRGREQYF.

The chain employs TRBV12-3 or TRBV12-4 and TRBJ2-5, with a possible D match to TRBD2 (7 bases). V was shortened by 2 bases and J by 9 bases, with 10 bases between the two germline ends. CDR3 length: 12 residues. In DNA, the CDR3 is TGTGCCAGCAGTTTATTAGGGGGGGCCCAGTACTTC. Amino acid sequence: CASSLLGGAQYF.

The chain uses TRBV12-3 or TRBV12-4 and TRBJ2-3; 9 bases match TRBD2. The CDR3 is 16 residues long. V trimming: 3 bases; J trimming: 4 bases; junction bases outside the gene matches: 8. The CDR3 bases are TGTGCCAGCAGTTTCGGGGCTAGCGGGGTTTCAGATACGCAGTATTTT. Residues: CASSFGASGVSDTQYF.

This clonotype turned up a few times. The chain is built from TRBV5-1 and TRBJ2-5; D uncertain. The CDR3 is 13 residues long. V shed 3 bases and J shed 2 bases, with 8 bases lying between them. Germline V gene sequence: CDR1 SGHRS, CDR2 YFSETQ. The CDR3 region has the DNA TGCGCCAGCAGCTCGGACGGGCAAGAGACCCAGTACTTC. The encoded protein is CASSSDGQETQYF.

The J gene is TRBJ2-3, the V gene TRBV4-1; the D call may be TRBD1 or TRBD2 (6 bases each). This CDR3 has 17 amino acids. Germline V gives CDR1 MGHRA, CDR2 YSYEKL. The germline V and J ends were trimmed by 3 bases and 2 bases, with 18 bases remaining between them. This CDR3 reads CASSQGWGDTNTDTQYF. CDR3 DNA sequence: TGCGCCAGCAGCCAGGGATGGGGGGACACCAACACAGATACGCAGTATTTT.

This clonotype was found many times. The chain links TRBV9 to TRBJ2-3; D remains ambiguous. Germline V gene lookup returns CDR1 SGDLS and CDR2 YYNGEE. The V end lost 4 bases, the J end lost 0 bases, and 6 bases lay between the germline ends. This CDR3 has 13 amino acids. CDR3 nucleotides: TGTGCCAGCAGCACTACTAGCACAGATACGCAGTATTTT. It translates to CASSTTSTDTQYF.

The chain recombines TRBV29-1 with TRBJ2-5; D possibly corresponds to TRBD2 (5 bases). V was shortened by 4 bases and J by 1 base, with 10 bases between the two germline ends. Germline V gene data show CDR1 as SQVTM and CDR2 as ANQGSEA. This CDR3 comprises 13 residues. The chain's CDR3 is CSVVRVIQETQYF. CDR3 nucleotide sequence: TGCAGCGTTGTGAGGGTGATCCAAGAGACCCAGTACTTC. The variable domain in full, with the rest retrieved from reference TRBV29-1 and TRBJ2-5, is SAVISQKPSRDICQRGTSLTIQCQVDSQVTMMFWYRQQPGQSLTLIATANQGSEATYESGFVIDKFPISRPNLTFSTLTVSNMSPEDSSIYLCSVVRVIQETQYFGPGTRLLVL.

In DNA, the CDR3 is TGTGCCAGCTCACTTTGGACCTCAACGTTGGGACTAAGGGAGACCCAGTACTTC. Protein: CASSLWTSTLGLRETQYF. The gene calls are TRBV18 and TRBJ2-5; 7 positions agree with TRBD2. Germline V gives CDR1 KGHSH, CDR2 LQKENI. Trimming took 4 bases from V and 5 from J; bases not matched to a gene: 19. The CDR3 loop spans 18 amino acids.

In its sample, this clonotype was seen a few times. This rearrangement joins TRBV9 to TRBJ2-1, with 7 bases aligning to TRBD2. V trimming: 4 bases; J trimming: 2 bases; junction bases outside the gene matches: 6. The germline V gene has CDR1 SGDLS and CDR2 YYNGEE. The length of the CDR3 is 15 residues. The CDR3 DNA reads as TGTGCCAGCAGCCCAGGCGGGGGACCCTACAATGAGCAGTTCTTC. It encodes CASSPGGGPYNEQFF.

This clonotype was counted a few times. The rearrangement joins TRBV5-1 to TRBJ2-1; the D gene could be TRBD1 or TRBD2 (6 bases each). V lost 0 bases, J lost 9 bases, and 16 bases lay in between. The germline V gene has CDR1 SGHRS and CDR2 YFSETQ. This CDR3 spans 15 amino acids. This CDR3 is CASSLGGAVLGEQFF. The CDR3 nucleotides are TGCGCCAGCAGCTTGGGGGGGGCGGTTTTGGGTGAGCAGTTCTTC. The variable domain in full, completed from reference TRBV5-1 and TRBJ2-1, reads KAGVTQTPRYLIKTRGQQVTLSCSPISGHRSVSWYQQTPGQGLQFLFEYFSETQRNKGNFPGRFSGRQFSNSRSEMNVSTLELGDSALYLCASSLGGAVLGEQFFGPGTRLTVL.

V is TRBV4-1 and J is TRBJ2-7; D might be TRBD1 (5 bases). The ends were cut back, 0 bases at V and 0 bases at J, with 15 bases in the middle. This CDR3 has 17 residues. Germline loops: CDR1 MGHRA, CDR2 YSYEKL. The CDR3, as DNA: TGCGCCAGCAGCCAAGAGGCAGGACAAGTCCCCTCCTACGAGCAGTACTTC. Protein product: CASSQEAGQVPSYEQYF.

The chain joins TRBV27 to TRBJ2-7; no clear D gene. In germline, CDR1 is MNHEY, CDR2 SMNVEV (reference sequence). V gave up 3 bases and J gave up 1 base, with 16 bases separating them. This CDR3 is built from 16 residues. In nucleotides, the CDR3 is TGTGCCAGCAGTTTTTCCCTTGGCAGGTTGTCCTACGAGCAGTACTTC. Translated, it gives CASSFSLGRLSYEQYF.

The rearrangement links TRBV10-3 to TRBJ2-5; D is undetermined. Germline lookup yields CDR1 ENHRY and CDR2 SYGVKD. V was clipped by 3 bases and J by 5 bases, with 16 bases between them. The CDR3 spans 15 residues. The CDR3 DNA reads as TGTGCCATCAGTGACCGAGCAGGAGTTAGTGAGACCCAGTACTTC. Its protein product is CAISDRAGVSETQYF.

The chain combines TRBV6-2 or TRBV6-3 with TRBJ2-3, with D maybe TRBD2 (5 bases). V dropped 6 bases and J dropped 1 base, with 17 bases sitting between them. There are 16 residues in the CDR3. Germline loops: CDR1 MNHEY, CDR2 SVGEGT. CDR3 protein: CASSDPREYGTDTQYF. CDR3 in DNA: TGTGCCAGCAGCGACCCCCGGGAATACGGCACAGATACGCAGTATTTT.

This chain links TRBV24-1 with TRBJ2-5, with D possibly TRBD2 on 6 matching bases. V lost 4 bases, J lost 7 bases, and 6 bases lay in between. The CDR3 runs 11 residues. Germline CDR1 is KGHDR and CDR2 is SFDVKD. The CDR3 DNA is TGTGCCACCAGTGACGGGGGGACCCAGTACTTC. Protein product: CATSDGGTQYF.

This clonotype was counted a few times. V usage is TRBV29-1 and J usage is TRBJ1-1, with D uncertain. This CDR3 is 12 amino acids long. Trimming stripped 3 bases from V and 5 bases from J, with 10 bases between. Looked up from germline, CDR1 is SQVTM and CDR2 is ANQGSEA. As DNA, the CDR3 is TGCAGCGTTGAGGGCCTAGGGACTGAAGCTTTCTTT. As protein: CSVEGLGTEAFF.

This clonotype was seen a few times. The chain carries TRBV5-1 and TRBJ1-1; no reliable D call. The CDR3 runs to 14 residues. The V and J ends lost 1 base and 10 bases respectively, with 17 bases between them. Germline CDR1 is SGHRS and CDR2 is YFSETQ. The CDR3 DNA follows: TGCGCCAGCAGCTTGAGCGAGGTGGGAGTGACAGCTTTCTTT. It codes for CASSLSEVGVTAFF.

This clonotype was counted a single time. The chain has TRBV5-1 and TRBJ2-5; D is unclear. The germline gives CDR1 SGHRS, CDR2 YFSETQ. The length of the CDR3 is 14 residues. Trimming stripped 4 bases from V and 5 bases from J, with 15 bases between. CDR3 in amino acids: CASSPPRLGETQYF. The CDR3 DNA reads as TGCGCCAGCAGCCCCCCGCGGCTAGGGGAGACCCAGTACTTC.

V usage is TRBV12-3 or TRBV12-4 and J usage is TRBJ2-1; no clear D. Trimming pared 3 bases from V and 12 bases from J, leaving 12 bases between. This CDR3 region has 12 residues. CDR3 bases: TGTGCCAGCAGTTTGGCCCCCTCTTGGCAGTTCTTC. Protein product: CASSLAPSWQFF.

This clonotype has a handful of counts. This chain joins TRBV5-1 and TRBJ2-1, with D unclear. This CDR3 has 16 residues. With 6 bases removed from V and 5 bases from J, the gap between germline ends came to 21 bases. Germline V gene sequence: CDR1 SGHRS, CDR2 YFSETQ. CDR3 DNA: TGCGCCAGCACGATTCTCCCGGAATTCTTGAACAATGAGCAGTTCTTC. It is translated as CASTILPEFLNNEQFF.

This clonotype has a single count. The rearrangement uses TRBV7-8 and TRBJ2-1; possible D gene TRBD2, 6 bases. The CDR3 extends over 16 amino acids. Germline V lookup: CDR1 SGHVS, CDR2 FQNEAQ. Trimming took off 7 bases at V and 7 bases at J, with 23 bases between the two ends. CDR3 DNA: TGTGCCAGCACCTACCGAACAGGCGGGGCTTTTAATGAGCAGTTCTTC. Protein sequence: CASTYRTGGAFNEQFF. Supplemented by reference TRBV7-8 and TRBJ2-1, the full variable domain reads GAGVSQSPRYKVAKRGQDVALRCDPISGHVSLFWYQQALGQGPEFLTYFQNEAQLDKSGLPSDRFFAERPEGSVSTLKIQRTQQEDSAVYLCASTYRTGGAFNEQFFGPGTRLTVL.

The chain has TRBV7-9 and TRBJ2-5, with 8 positions matching TRBD1. There are 16 residues in the CDR3. In germline, CDR1 is SEHNR, CDR2 FQNEAQ (reference sequence). With 3 bases clipped from V and 1 base from J, the junction kept 7 bases outside the gene matches. The CDR3, as DNA: TGTGCCAGCAGCTTGGCACCGGGACAGGCCCAAGAGACCCAGTACTTC. The encoded protein is CASSLAPGQAQETQYF.

This clonotype was observed a few times. V gene TRBV9 combines with J gene TRBJ1-2, with a tentative D call TRBD1 (5 bases). Germline V gene lookup returns CDR1 SGDLS and CDR2 YYNGEE. The CDR3 consists of 15 residues. Deletions cut 4 bases from V and 4 bases from J, with 17 bases between. Here the CDR3 reads CASSPTGLSVYGYTF. The CDR3 DNA is TGTGCCAGCAGCCCAACGGGACTCTCGGTCTATGGCTACACCTTC.

The genes are TRBV18 and TRBJ2-3; D is perhaps TRBD1 (6 bases). This CDR3 comprises 15 residues. Deletions cut 2 bases from V and 2 bases from J, with 11 bases between. CDR1 and CDR2 from the germline V gene are KGHSH and LQKENI. The CDR3 bases are TGTGCCAGCTCACCAGACAGGATGGCCACAGATACGCAGTATTTT. Residues: CASSPDRMATDTQYF.

This clonotype was observed a handful of times. The CDR3 nucleotides read TGTGCCAGCAGCCGGAACAGCGGGGGTGCCTACGAGCAGTACTTC. Residues: CASSRNSGGAYEQYF. The V and J genes are TRBV3-1 and TRBJ2-7; the match to TRBD2 covers 8 bases. Germline lookup yields CDR1 LGHDT and CDR2 YNNKEL (reference sequence). J was trimmed by 2 bases and V by 4 bases; bases with no gene match: 7. The CDR3 is made up of 15 amino acids.

This sequence joins TRBV5-1 and TRBJ2-2, with unresolved D. V shed 5 bases and J shed 5 bases, with 16 bases lying between them. Germline V gives CDR1 SGHRS, CDR2 YFSETQ. The CDR3 sequence is 15 residues long. CDR3 residues: CASRKTHDVTGELFF. The DNA of the CDR3 is TGCGCCAGCAGAAAGACCCATGATGTGACCGGGGAGCTGTTTTTT.

This sequence joins TRBV2 and TRBJ1-3; D is undetermined. Germline-derived CDR1 and CDR2 are SNHLY and FYNNEI. The CDR3 consists of 14 residues. Between the trimmed V and J ends, which lost 8 bases and 1 base, there was a span of 12 bases. CDR3 residues: CASGVEVSGNTIYF. CDR3 DNA sequence: TGTGCCAGCGGGGTTGAGGTTTCTGGAAACACCATATATTTT.

V gene TRBV9 combines with J gene TRBJ2-1, with 7 bases lining up with TRBD1. The junction had 13 bases not matched to a gene; V was cut back by 4 bases and J by 3 bases. There are 17 residues in the CDR3. Per germline, CDR1 SGDLS and CDR2 YYNGEE. The CDR3 DNA reads TGTGCCAGCAGCCCGCCGACAGGGATTAGTAACTACAATGAGCAGTTCTTC. Its translation is CASSPPTGISNYNEQFF. Filled out from reference TRBV9 and TRBJ2-1, the complete variable domain reads DSGVTQTPKHLITATGQRVTLRCSPRSGDLSVYWYQQSLDQGLQFLIQYYNGEERAKGNILERFSAQQFPDLHSELNLSSLELGDSALYFCASSPPTGISNYNEQFFGPGTRLTVL.

Concerning this clonotype: Sequence at one end of the junction differs from germline and may be a read error. This chain uses TRBV20-1 with TRBJ2-5; D uncertain. This CDR3 spans 16 amino acids. Germline lookup yields CDR1 DFQATT and CDR2 SNEGSKA (reference sequence). DNA of the CDR3: TGCTGTGCTAGAGAGGTCTGGGCTTCTACGTGGGAGACCCAGTACTTC. Protein: CCAREVWASTWETQYF.

The chain employs TRBV4-3 and TRBJ2-1; D uncertain. The CDR3 has 15 residues. The V end lost 0 bases, the J end lost 5 bases, and 11 bases lay between the germline ends. The germline V gene has CDR1 LGHNA and CDR2 YSLEER. The DNA for the CDR3 is TGCGCCAGCAGCCAAGATAGGTTGATAAACAATGAGCAGTTCTTC. The encoded protein is CASSQDRLINNEQFF.

The rearrangement joins TRBV5-1 to TRBJ2-3, with a weak D call TRBD1 (6 bases). CDR3 length equals 14 residues. With 2 bases removed from V and 6 bases from J, the gap between germline ends came to 13 bases. Per the germline V gene, CDR1 is SGHRS and CDR2 is YFSETQ. This chain's CDR3 is CASSFLGAGDTQYF. Here the CDR3 DNA reads TGCGCCAGCAGCTTTCTGGGGGCAGGGGATACGCAGTATTTT.

This clonotype was counted between two and nine times. The rearrangement joins TRBV7-2 to TRBJ2-1, with a weak D call TRBD2 (5 bases). Germline CDR1 reads SGHTA; CDR2 reads FQGNSA. Trimming pared 5 bases from V and 8 bases from J, leaving 16 bases between. CDR3 length: 14 residues. CDR3 sequence: CASSQTRGSDEQFF. DNA of the CDR3: TGTGCCAGCAGCCAAACCCGGGGTTCGGATGAGCAGTTCTTC.